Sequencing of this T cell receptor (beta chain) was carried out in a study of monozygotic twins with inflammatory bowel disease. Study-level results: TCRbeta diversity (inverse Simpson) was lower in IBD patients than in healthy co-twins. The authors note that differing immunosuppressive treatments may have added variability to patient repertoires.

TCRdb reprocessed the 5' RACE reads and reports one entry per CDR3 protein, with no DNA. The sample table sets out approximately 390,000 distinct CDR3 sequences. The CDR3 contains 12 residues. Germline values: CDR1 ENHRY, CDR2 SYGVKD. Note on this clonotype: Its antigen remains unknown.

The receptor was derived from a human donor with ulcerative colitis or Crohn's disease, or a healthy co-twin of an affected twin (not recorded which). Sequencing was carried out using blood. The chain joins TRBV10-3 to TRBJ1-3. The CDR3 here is CAGHSSGNTIYF.